A selection of T cell receptor beta chains follows, all from one sample in a study of cytomegalovirus exposure and HLA in healthy donors. The table came from immunoSEQ multiplex PCR; TCRdb's copy has only in-frame clones and leaves some out. The table has 150,000 to 200,000 clones, more than 85% seen once. The sequencing input was PBMCs. Every receptor here comes from a girl less than two years old in good health and CMV-seronegative. The CDR3 runs from the conserved cysteine through the conserved F or W. A D gene is named only where the DNA matches it firmly.

>TRBJ1-2|TRBD1|TRBV30
TGTGCCTGGACCGAGGGGGACAGATTACTACTCAATTATGGCTACACCTTC
CAWTEGDRLLLNYGYTF
>TRBJ2-2|-|TRBV5-1
TGCGCCAGCAGCCCGCAAGGGGCAACCGTGAACACCGGGGAGCTGTTTTTT
CASSPQGATVNTGELFF
>TRBJ2-7|TRBD1|TRBV7-2
TGTGCCAGCAGCAAAACAGGGGTCTACGAGCAGTACTTC
CASSKTGVYEQYF
>TRBJ1-2|TRBD1|TRBV29-1
TGCAGCGTTATGTGGACAGGGGGCTTCAATGGCTACACCTTC
CSVMWTGGFNGYTF
>TRBJ2-1|-|TRBV2
TGTGCCAGCAGTGCGAGCGGTCCTCTTCACAATGAGCAGTTCTTC
CASSASGPLHNEQFF
>TRBJ2-3|TRBD1|TRBV2
TGTGCCAGCAAAATAAAAGGGGACAGGACGCAGTATTTT
CASKIKGDRTQYF
>TRBJ2-1|TRBD2|TRBV6-1
TGTGCCAGCAGTGCCAGCGGGAACAATGAGCAGTTCTTC
CASSASGNNEQFF
>TRBJ2-2|-|TRBV25-1
TGTGCCAGCAAGGAGGCGGGGCTGGGCACCGGGGAGCTGTTTTTT
CASKEAGLGTGELFF
>TRBJ2-3|TRBD2|TRBV27
TGTGCCAGCAGTTTACTTAGCGGGAGGGTTAGCACAGATACGCAGTATTTT
CASSLLSGRVSTDTQYF
>TRBJ2-7|-|TRBV6-1
TGTGCCAGCGCAACCTTTACAGTCTCCTACGAGCAGTACTTC
CASATFTVSYEQYF
>TRBJ2-5|-|TRBV14
TGTGCCAGCAGCCAACCGCGCCGGCAAGCAGGCCAAGAGACCCAGTACTTC
CASSQPRRQAGQETQYF
>TRBJ2-7|-|TRBV21-1
TGTGCCATTAAGATGGGGACAGCATCCTACGAGCAGTACTTC
CAIKMGTASYEQYF
>TRBJ2-5|-|TRBV30
TGTGCCTGGAGTAGGAGAGAGACCCAGTACTTC
CAWSRRETQYF
>TRBJ1-5|-|TRBV4-1
TGCGCCAGCAGCCAAGAAGGACAGACTTATAGCAATCAGCCCCAGCATTTT
CASSQEGQTYSNQPQHF
>TRBJ2-1|TRBD2|TRBV27
TGTGCCAGCAGTCTCAGACTAGCGGGGATATACAATGAGCAGTTCTTC
CASSLRLAGIYNEQFF
>TRBJ2-7|-|TRBV10-3
TGTGCCATCAGTCAGGGAAACCTCGACTACGAGCAGTACTTC
CAISQGNLDYEQYF